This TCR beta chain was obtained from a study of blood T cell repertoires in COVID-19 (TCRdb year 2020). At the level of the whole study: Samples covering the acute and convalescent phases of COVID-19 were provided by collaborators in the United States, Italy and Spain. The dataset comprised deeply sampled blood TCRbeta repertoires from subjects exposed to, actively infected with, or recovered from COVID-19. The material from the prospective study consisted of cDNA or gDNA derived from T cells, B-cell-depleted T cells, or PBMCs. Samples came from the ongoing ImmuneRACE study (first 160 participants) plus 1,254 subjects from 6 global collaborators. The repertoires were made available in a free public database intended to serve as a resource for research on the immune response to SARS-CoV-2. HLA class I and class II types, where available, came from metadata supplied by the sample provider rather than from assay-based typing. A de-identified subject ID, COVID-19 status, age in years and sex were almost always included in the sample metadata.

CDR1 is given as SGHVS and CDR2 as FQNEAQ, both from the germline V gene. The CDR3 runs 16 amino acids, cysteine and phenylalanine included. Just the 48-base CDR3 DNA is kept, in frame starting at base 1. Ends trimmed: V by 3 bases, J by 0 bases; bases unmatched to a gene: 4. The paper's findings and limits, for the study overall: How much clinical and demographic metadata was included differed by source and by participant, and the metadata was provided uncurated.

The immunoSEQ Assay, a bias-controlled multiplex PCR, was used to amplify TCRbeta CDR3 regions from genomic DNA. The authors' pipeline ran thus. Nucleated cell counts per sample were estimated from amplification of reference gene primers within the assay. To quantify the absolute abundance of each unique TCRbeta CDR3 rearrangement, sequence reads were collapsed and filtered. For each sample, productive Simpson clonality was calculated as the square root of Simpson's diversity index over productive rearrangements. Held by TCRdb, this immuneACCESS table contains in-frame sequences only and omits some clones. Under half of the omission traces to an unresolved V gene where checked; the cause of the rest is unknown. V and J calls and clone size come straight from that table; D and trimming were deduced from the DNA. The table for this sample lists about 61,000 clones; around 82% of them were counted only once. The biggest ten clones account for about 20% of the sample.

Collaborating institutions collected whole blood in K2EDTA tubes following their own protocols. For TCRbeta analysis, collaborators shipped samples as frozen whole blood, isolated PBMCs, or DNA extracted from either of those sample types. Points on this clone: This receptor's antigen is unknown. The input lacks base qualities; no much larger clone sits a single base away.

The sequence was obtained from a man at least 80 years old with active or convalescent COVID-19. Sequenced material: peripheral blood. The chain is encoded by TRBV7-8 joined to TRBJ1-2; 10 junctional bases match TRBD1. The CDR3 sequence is CASSLRDRGSNYGYTF. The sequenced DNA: TGTGCCAGCAGCTTGAGGGACAGGGGTTCTAACTATGGCTACACCTTC.